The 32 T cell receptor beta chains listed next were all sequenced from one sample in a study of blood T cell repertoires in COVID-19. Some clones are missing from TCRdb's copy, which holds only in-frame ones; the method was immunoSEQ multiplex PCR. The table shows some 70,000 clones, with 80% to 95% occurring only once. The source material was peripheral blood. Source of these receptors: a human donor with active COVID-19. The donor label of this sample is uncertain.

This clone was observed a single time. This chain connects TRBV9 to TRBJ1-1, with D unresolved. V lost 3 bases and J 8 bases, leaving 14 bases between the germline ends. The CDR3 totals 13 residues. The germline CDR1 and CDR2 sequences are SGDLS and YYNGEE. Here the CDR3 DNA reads TGTGCCAGCAGCGCAGTCCTGCAGTCAGAAGCTTTCTTT. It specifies CASSAVLQSEAFF.

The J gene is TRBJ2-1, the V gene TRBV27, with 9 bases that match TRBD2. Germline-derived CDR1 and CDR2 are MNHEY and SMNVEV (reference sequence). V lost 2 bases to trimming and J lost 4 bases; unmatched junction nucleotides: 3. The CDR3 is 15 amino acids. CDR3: CASSLDSGSYNEQFF. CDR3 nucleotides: TGTGCCAGCAGTTTAGATAGCGGGAGTTACAATGAGCAGTTCTTC.

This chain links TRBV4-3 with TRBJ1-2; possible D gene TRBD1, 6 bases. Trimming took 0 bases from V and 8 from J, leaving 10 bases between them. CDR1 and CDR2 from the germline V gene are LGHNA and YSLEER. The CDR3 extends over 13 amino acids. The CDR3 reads CASSQDQGYGYTF. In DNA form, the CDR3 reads TGCGCCAGCAGCCAAGACCAGGGGTACGGCTACACCTTC.

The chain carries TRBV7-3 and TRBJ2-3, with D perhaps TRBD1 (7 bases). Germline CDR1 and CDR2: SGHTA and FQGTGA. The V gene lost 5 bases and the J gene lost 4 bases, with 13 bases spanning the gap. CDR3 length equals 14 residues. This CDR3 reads CASSPTGRSDTQYF. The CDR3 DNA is TGTGCCAGCAGCCCGACAGGGAGGTCAGATACGCAGTATTTT.

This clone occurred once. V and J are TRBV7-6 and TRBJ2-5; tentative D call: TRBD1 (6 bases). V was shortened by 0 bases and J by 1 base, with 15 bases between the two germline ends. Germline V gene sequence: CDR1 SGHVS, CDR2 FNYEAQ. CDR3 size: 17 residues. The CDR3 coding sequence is TGTGCCAGCAGCTTAGCGCCGGGACATCGCCGCCAAGAGACCCAGTACTTC. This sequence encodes CASSLAPGHRRQETQYF.

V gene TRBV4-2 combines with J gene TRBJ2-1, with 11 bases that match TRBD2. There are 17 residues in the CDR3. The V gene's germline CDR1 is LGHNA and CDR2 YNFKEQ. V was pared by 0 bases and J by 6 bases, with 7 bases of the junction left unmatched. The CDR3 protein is CASSQDRGTSGINEQFF. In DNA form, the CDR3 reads TGTGCCAGCAGCCAAGATCGGGGGACTAGCGGAATCAATGAGCAGTTCTTC.

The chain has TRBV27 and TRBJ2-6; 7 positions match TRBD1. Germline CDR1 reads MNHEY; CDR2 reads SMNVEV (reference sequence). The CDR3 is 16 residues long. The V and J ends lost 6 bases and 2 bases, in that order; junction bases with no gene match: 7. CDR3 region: CASSQGGSAGANVLTF. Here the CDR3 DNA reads TGTGCCAGCAGCCAAGGGGGCTCCGCTGGGGCCAACGTCCTGACTTTC.

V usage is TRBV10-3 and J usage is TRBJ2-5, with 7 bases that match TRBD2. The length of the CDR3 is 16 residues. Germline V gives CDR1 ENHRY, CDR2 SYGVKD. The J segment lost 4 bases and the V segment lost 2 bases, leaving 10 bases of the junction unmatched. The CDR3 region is CAISEADGGRGETQYF. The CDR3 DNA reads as TGTGCCATCAGTGAGGCGGATGGCGGGAGAGGAGAGACCCAGTACTTC.

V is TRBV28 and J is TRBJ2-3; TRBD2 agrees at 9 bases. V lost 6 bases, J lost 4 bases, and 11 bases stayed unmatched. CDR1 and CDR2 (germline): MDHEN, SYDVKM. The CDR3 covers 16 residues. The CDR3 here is CASSPEGAGGPDTQYF. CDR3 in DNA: TGTGCCAGCAGCCCTGAAGGAGCGGGAGGCCCAGATACGCAGTATTTT.

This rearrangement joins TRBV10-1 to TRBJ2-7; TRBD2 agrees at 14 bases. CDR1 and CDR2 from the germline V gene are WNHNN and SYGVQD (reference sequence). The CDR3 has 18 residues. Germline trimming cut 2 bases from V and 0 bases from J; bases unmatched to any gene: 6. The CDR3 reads CASSEGLAGGPLSYEQYF. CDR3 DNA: TGCGCCAGCAGTGAGGGACTAGCGGGAGGCCCTCTCTCCTACGAGCAGTACTTC.

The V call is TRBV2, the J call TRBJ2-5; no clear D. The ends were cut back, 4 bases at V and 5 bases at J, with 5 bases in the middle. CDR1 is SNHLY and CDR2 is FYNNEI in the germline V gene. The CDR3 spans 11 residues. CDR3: CASSGGETQYF. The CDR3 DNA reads TGTGCCAGCAGTGGTGGCGAGACCCAGTACTTC.

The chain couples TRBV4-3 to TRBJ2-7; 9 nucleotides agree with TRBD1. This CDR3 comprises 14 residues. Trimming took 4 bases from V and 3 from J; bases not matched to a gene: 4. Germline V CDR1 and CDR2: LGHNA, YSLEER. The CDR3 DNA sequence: TGCGCCAGCAGCCGGGGACAGGGAGACTACGAGCAGTACTTC. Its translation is CASSRGQGDYEQYF.

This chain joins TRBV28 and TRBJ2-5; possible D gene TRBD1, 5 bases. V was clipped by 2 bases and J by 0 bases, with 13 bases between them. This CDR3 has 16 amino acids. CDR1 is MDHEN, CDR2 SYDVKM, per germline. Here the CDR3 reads CASSLSSAGYQETQYF. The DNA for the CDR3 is TGTGCCAGCAGTTTAAGTTCGGCAGGGTACCAAGAGACCCAGTACTTC. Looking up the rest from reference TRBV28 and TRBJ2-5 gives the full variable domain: DVKVTQSSRYLVKRTGEKVFLECVQDMDHENMFWYRQDPGLGLRLIYFSYDVKMKEKGDIPEGYSVSREKKERFSLILESASTNQTSMYLCASSLSSAGYQETQYFGPGTRLLVL.

This CDR3 is CASSELAGEGNEQFF. CDR3 sequence (DNA): TGTGCCAGCAGCGAACTAGCGGGAGAGGGCAATGAGCAGTTCTTC. The genes are TRBV28 and TRBJ2-1; 11 nucleotides agree with TRBD2. This CDR3 spans 15 amino acids. Trimming removed 6 bases from V and 6 bases from J; junction bases left unmatched: 7. Germline values: CDR1 MDHEN, CDR2 SYDVKM.

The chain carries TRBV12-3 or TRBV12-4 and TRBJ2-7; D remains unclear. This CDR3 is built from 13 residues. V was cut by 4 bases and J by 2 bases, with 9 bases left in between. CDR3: CASSSAFAYEQYF. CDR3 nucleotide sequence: TGTGCCAGCAGTTCAGCCTTCGCCTACGAGCAGTACTTC.

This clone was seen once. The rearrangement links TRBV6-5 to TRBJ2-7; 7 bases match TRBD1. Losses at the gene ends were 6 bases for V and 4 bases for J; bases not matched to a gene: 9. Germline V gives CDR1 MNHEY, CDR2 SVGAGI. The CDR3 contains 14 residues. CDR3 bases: TGTGCCAGCAGACCCCTCGGGACAGTTTACGAGCAGTACTTC. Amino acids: CASRPLGTVYEQYF.

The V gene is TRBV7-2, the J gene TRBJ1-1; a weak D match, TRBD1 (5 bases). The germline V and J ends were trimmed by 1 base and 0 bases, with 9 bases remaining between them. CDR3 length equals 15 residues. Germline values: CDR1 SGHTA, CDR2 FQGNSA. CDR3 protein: CASSLGRGMNTEAFF. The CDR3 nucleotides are TGTGCCAGCAGCTTAGGTCGGGGGATGAACACTGAAGCTTTCTTT.

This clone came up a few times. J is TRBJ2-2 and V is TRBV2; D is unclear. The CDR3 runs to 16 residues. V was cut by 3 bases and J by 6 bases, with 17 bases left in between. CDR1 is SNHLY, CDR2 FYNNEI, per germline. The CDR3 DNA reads TGTGCCAGCAGTGAGTTGCGCGGAGACGGCCCCGGGGAGCTGTTTTTT. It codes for CASSELRGDGPGELFF.

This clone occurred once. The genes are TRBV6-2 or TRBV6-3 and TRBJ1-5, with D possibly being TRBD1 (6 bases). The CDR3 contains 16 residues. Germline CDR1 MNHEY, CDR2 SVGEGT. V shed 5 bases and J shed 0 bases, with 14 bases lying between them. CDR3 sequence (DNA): TGTGCCAGCAGTGTTATTACAGGGAGTAGCAATCAGCCCCAGCATTTT. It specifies CASSVITGSSNQPQHF.

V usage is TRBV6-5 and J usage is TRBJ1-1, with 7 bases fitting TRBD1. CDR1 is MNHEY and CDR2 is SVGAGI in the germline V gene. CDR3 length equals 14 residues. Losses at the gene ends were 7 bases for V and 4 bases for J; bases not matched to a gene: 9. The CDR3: CASTPPPGGTEAFF. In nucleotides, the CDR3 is TGTGCCAGCACCCCACCCCCAGGGGGCACTGAAGCTTTCTTT.

The DNA for the CDR3 is TGTGCCAGCATATGGACGAGGGCCCTAAATGAGCAGTTCTTC. This gives the protein CASIWTRALNEQFF. This rearrangement joins TRBV28 to TRBJ2-1, with a weak D call TRBD2 (5 bases). V was pared by 7 bases and J by 7 bases, with 17 bases between. Per the germline V gene, CDR1 is MDHEN and CDR2 is SYDVKM. CDR3 length: 14 amino acids.

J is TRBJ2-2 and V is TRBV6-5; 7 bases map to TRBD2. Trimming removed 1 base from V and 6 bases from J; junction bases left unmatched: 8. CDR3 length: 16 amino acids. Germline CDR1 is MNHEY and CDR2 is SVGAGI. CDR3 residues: CASSYYAGARAGELFF. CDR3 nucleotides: TGTGCCAGCAGTTACTATGCGGGAGCGCGGGCCGGGGAGCTGTTTTTT.

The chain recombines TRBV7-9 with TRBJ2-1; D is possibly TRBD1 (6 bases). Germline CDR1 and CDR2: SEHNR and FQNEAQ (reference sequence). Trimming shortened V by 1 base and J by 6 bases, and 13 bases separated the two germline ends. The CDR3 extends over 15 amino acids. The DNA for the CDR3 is TGTGCCAGCAGCTTAGAATACAGGGAACCCAATGAGCAGTTCTTC. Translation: CASSLEYREPNEQFF.

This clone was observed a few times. CDR3 sequence: CASSYARRPLSYEQYF. CDR3 nucleotides: TGTGCCAGCAGTTACGCACGTCGTCCACTCTCCTACGAGCAGTACTTC. This chain uses TRBV6-6 with TRBJ2-7; D is ambiguous. Germline-derived CDR1 and CDR2 are MNHNY and SVGAGI (reference sequence). Trimming shortened V by 2 bases and J by 0 bases, and 14 bases separated the two germline ends. The CDR3 spans 16 residues.

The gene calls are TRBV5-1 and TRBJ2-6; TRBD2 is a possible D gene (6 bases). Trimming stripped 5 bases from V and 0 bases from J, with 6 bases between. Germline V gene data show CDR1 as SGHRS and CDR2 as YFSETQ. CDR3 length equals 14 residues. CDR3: CASRGGSGANVLTF. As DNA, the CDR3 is TGCGCCAGCAGGGGGGGCTCTGGGGCCAACGTCCTGACTTTC.

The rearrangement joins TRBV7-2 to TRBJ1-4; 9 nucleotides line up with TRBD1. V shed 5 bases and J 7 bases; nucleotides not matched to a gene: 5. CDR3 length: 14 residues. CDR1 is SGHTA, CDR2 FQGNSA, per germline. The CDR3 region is CASSLGQGSEKLFF. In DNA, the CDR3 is TGTGCCAGCAGCCTGGGACAGGGTAGTGAAAAACTGTTTTTT.

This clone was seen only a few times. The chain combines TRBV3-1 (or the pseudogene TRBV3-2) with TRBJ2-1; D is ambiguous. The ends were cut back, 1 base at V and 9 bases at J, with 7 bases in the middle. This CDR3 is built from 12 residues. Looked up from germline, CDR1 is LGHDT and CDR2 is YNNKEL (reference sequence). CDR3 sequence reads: CASSQVSAEQFF. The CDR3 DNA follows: TGTGCCAGCAGCCAAGTCAGCGCTGAGCAGTTCTTC.

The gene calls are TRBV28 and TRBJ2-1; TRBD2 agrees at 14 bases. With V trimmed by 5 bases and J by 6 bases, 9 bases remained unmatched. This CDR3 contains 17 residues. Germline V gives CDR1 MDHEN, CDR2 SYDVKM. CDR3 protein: CASSPSSGTSGGNEQFF. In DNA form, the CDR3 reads TGTGCCAGCAGTCCAAGCTCCGGGACTAGCGGGGGCAATGAGCAGTTCTTC.

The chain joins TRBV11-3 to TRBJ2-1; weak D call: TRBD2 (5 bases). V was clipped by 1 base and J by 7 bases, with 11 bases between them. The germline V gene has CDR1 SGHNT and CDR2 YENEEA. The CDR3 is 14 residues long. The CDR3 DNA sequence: TGTGCCAGCAGCTTAGGGCTAGCTCCAAATGAGCAGTTCTTC. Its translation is CASSLGLAPNEQFF.

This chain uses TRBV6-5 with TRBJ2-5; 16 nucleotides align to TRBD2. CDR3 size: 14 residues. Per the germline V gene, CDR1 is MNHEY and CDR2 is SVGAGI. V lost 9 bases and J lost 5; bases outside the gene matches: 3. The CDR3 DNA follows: TGTGCCAGGGGGACTAGCGGGAGGGGGGAGACCCAGTACTTC. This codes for CARGTSGRGETQYF.

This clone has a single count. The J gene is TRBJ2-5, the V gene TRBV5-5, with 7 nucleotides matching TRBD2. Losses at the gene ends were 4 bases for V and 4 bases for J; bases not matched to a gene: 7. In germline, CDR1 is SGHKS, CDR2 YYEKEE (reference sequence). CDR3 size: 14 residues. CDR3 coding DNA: TGTGCCAGCAGCCGGGCGGGAGTAGGAGAGACCCAGTACTTC. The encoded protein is CASSRAGVGETQYF.

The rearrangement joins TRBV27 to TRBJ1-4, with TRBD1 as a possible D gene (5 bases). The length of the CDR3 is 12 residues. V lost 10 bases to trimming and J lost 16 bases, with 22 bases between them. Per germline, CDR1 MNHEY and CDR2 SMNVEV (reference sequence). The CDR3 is CATMGKGPRRFF. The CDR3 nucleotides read TGTGCCACCATGGGAAAGGGGCCCCGGAGGTTTTTT.